This TCR beta chain emerged from a study of blood T cell repertoires in COVID-19. Study details: Whether acute or convalescent, the COVID-19 samples came from the United States, Italy and Spain. Nucleic acid was either cDNA or gDNA, and it came from T cells, B-cell-depleted T cells, or PBMCs.

The germline CDR1 and CDR2 sequences are SGHKS and YYEKEE (reference sequence). After removal of 2 bases from V and 6 bases from J, the junction contained 6 bases not matched to a gene. The CDR3 extends over 14 amino acids. In the study's own analysis: Amplified reference gene primers provided the basis for estimating nucleated cell counts. The repertoire was sequenced with immunoSEQ multiplex PCR; TCRdb's copy has only in-frame clones and lacks some. From that table come the V and J calls and clone size; the DNA was used to work out D and trimming. The sample records some 180,000 clones, more than 80% being singletons. Seattle participants joined during active infection and were tracked over time.

Material for sequencing was peripheral blood. The chain links TRBV5-5 to TRBJ1-2; 8 bases are a match to TRBD1. The origin of this receptor is a woman older than 75 with COVID-19, enrolled during active disease. The CDR3 DNA follows: TGTGCCAGCAGCTTAGCAGGGGGCACGCATGGCTACACCTTC. Protein: CASSLAGGTHGYTF.